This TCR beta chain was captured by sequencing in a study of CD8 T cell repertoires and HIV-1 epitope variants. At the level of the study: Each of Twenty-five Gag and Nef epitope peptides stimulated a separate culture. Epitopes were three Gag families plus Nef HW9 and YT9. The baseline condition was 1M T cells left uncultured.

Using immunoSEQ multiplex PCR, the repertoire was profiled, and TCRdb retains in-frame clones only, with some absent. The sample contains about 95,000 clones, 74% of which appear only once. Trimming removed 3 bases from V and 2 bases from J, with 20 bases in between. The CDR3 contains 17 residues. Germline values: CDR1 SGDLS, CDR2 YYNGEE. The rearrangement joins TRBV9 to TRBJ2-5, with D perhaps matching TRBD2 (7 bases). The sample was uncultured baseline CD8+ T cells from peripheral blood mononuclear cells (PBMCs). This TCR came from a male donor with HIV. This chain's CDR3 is CASSARGGAGYQETQYF. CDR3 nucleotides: TGTGCCAGCAGCGCCAGAGGGGGAGCGGGGTATCAAGAGACCCAGTACTTC.